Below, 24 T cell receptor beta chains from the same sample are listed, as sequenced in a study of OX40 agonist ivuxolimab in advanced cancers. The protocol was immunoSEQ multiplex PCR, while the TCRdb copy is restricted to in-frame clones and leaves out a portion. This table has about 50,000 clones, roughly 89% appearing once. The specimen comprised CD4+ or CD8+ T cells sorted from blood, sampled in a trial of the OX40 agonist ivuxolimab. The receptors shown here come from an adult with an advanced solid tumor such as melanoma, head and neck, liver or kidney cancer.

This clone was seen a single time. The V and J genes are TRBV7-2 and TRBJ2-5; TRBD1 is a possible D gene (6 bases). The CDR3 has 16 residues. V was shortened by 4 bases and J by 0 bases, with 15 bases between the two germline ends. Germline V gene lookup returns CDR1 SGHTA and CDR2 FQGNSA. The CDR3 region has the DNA TGTGCCAGCAGCTCCAGGGACATCCCTTACCAAGAGACCCAGTACTTC. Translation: CASSSRDIPYQETQYF.

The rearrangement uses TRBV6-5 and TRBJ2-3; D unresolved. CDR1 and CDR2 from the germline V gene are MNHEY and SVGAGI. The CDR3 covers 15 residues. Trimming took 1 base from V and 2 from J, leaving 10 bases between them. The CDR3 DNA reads TGTGCCAGCAGTTACTTTGGCTTGATCACAGATACGCAGTATTTT. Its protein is CASSYFGLITDTQYF.

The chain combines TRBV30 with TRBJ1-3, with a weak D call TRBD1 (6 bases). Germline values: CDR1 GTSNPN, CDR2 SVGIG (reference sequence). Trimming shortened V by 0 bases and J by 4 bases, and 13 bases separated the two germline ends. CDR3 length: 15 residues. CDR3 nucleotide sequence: TGTGCCTGGAGTGTTCGGGGGGCGCAAGGAAACACCATATATTTT. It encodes CAWSVRGAQGNTIYF. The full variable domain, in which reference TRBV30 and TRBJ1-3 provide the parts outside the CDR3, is SQTIHQWPATLVQPVGSPLSLECTVEGTSNPNLYWYRQAAGRGLQLLFYSVGIGQISSEVPQNLSASRPQDRQFILSSKKLLLSDSGFYLCAWSVRGAQGNTIYFGEGSWLTVV.

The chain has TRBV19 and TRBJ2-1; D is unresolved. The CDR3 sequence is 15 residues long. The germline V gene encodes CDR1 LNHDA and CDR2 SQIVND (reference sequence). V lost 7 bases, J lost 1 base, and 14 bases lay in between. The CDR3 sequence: CASTTEGLSYNEQFF. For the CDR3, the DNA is TGTGCCAGTACCACGGAAGGCCTTTCCTACAATGAGCAGTTCTTC.

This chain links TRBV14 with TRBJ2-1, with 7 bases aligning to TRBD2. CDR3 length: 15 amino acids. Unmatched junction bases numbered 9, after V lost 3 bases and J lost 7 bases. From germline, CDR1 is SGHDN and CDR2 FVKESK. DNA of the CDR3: TGTGCCAGCAGCCACTCAACGGGAGGAAGGAATGAGCAGTTCTTC. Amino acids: CASSHSTGGRNEQFF.

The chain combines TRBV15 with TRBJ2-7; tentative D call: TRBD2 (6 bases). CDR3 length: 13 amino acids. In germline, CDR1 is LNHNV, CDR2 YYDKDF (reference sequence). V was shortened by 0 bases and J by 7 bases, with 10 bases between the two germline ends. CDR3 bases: TGTGCCACCAGCAGAGATACGGCGGGGGAGCAGTACTTC. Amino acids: CATSRDTAGEQYF.

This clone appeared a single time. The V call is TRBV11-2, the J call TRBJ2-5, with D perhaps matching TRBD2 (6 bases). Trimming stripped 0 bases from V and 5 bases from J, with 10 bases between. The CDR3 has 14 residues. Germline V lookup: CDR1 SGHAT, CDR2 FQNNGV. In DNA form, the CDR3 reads TGTGCCAGCAGCTTAGATTTGCGGGGCGAGACCCAGTACTTC. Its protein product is CASSLDLRGETQYF.

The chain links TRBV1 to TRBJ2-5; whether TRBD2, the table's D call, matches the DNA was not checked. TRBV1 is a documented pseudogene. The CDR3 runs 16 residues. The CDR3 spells CTSSQVVLAGVETQYF. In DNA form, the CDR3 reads TGCACCAGCAGCCAAGTCGTCCTAGCGGGAGTGGAGACCCAGTACTTC.

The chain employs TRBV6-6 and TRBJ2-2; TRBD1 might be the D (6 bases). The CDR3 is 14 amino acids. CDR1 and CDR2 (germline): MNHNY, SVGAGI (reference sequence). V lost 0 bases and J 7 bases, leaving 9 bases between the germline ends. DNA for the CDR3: TGTGCCAGCAGTTACTCGGGGGCGCTCGGGGAGCTGTTTTTT. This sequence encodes CASSYSGALGELFF.

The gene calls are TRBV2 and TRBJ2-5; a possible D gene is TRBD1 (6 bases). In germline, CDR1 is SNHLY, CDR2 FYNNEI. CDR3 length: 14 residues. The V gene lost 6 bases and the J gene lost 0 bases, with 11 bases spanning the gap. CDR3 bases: TGTGCCAGCAGCAGAGACAGGAACCAAGAGACCCAGTACTTC. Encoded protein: CASSRDRNQETQYF. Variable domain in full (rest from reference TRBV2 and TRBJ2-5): EPEVTQTPSHQVTQMGQEVILRCVPISNHLYFYWYRQILGQKVEFLVSFYNNEISEKSEIFDDQFSVERPDGSNFTLKIRSTKLEDSAMYFCASSRDRNQETQYFGPGTRLLVL.

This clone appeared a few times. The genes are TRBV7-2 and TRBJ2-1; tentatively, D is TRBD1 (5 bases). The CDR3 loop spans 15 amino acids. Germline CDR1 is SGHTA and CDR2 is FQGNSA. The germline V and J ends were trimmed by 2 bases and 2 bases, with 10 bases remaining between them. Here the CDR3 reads CASSLSEGAYNEQFF. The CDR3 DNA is TGTGCCAGCAGCTTATCTGAAGGGGCCTACAATGAGCAGTTCTTC.

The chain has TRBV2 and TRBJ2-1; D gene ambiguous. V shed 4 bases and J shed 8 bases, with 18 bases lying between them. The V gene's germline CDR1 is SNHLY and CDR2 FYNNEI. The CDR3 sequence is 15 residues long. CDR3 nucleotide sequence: TGTGCCAGCAGTGCTCTTCTATCCGGTCCCCATGAGCAGTTCTTC. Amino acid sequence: CASSALLSGPHEQFF.

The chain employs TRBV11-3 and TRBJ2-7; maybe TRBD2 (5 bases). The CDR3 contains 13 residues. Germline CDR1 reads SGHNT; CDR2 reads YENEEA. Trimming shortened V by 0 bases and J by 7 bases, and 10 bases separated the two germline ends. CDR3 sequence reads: CASSLDLRGEQYF. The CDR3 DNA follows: TGTGCCAGCAGCTTAGACCTACGCGGGGAGCAGTACTTC.

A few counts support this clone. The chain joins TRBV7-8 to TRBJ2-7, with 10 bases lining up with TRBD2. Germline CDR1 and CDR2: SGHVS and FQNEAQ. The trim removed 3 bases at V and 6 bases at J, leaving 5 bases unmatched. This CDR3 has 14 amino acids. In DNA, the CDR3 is TGTGCCAGCAGCTTGAAGCGGGAGGGCCTCGAGCAGTACTTC. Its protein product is CASSLKREGLEQYF.

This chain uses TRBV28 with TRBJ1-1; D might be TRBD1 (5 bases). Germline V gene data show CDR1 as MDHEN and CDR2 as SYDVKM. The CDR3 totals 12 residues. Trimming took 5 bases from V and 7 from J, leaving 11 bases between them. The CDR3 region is CASSGTYLEAFF. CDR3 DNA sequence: TGTGCCAGCAGTGGGACTTACCTTGAAGCTTTCTTT.

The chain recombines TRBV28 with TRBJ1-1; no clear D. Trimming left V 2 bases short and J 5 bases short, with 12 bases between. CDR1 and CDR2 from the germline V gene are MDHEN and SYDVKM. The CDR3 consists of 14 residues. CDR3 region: CASSLPGEWTEAFF. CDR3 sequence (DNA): TGTGCCAGCAGTTTACCCGGGGAATGGACTGAAGCTTTCTTT.

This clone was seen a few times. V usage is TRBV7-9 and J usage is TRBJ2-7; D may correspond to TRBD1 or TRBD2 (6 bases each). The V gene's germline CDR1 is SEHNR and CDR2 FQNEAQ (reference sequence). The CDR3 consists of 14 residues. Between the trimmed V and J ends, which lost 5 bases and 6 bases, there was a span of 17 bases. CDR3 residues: CASSPAGGWGEQYF. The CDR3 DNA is TGTGCCAGCAGCCCTGCCGGGGGCTGGGGCGAGCAGTACTTC. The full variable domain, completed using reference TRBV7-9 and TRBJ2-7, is DTGVSQNPRHKITKRGQNVTFRCDPISEHNRLYWYRQTLGQGPEFLTYFQNEAQLEKSRLLSDRFSAERPKGSFSTLEIQRTEQGDSAMYLCASSPAGGWGEQYFGPGTRLTVT.

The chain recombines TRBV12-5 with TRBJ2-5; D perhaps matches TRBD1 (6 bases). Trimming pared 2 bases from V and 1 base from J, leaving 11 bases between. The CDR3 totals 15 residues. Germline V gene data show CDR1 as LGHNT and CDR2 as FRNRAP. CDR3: CASGLNRVGQETQYF. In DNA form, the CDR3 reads TGTGCTAGTGGTTTGAACAGGGTTGGCCAAGAGACCCAGTACTTC.

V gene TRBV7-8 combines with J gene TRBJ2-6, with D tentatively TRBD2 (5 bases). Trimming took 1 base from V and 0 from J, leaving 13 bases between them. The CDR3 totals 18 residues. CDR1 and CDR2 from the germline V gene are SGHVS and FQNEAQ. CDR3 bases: TGTGCCAGCAGCTTAGTCGGACTCGACTTCTCTGGGGCCAACGTCCTGACTTTC. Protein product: CASSLVGLDFSGANVLTF.

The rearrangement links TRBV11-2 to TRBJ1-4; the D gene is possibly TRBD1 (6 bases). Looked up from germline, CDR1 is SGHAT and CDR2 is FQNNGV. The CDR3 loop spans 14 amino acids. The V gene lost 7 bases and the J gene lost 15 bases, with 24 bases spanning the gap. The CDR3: CASKGMGGPTGMFF. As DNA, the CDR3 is TGTGCCAGCAAGGGAATGGGGGGCCCTACAGGAATGTTTTTT.

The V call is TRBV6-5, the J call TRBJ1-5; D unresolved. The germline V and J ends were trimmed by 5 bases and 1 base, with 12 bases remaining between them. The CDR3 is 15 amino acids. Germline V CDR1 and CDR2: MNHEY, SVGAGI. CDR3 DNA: TGTGCCAGCAGTGTTACGGAATTCAGCAATCAGCCCCAGCATTTT. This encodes CASSVTEFSNQPQHF.

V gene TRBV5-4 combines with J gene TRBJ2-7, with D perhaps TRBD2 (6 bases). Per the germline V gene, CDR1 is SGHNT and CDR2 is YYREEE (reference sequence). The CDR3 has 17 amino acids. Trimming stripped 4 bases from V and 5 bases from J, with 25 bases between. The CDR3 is CASSPSVGGIRLNEQYF. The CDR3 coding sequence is TGTGCCAGCAGCCCCTCAGTGGGGGGTATTCGCTTAAACGAGCAGTACTTC.

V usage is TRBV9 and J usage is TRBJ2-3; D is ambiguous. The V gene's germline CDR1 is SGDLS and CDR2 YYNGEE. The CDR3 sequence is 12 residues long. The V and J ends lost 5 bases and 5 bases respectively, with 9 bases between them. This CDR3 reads CASRGPGDTQYF. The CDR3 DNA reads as TGTGCCAGCAGAGGACCGGGAGATACGCAGTATTTT. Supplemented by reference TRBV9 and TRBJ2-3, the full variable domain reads DSGVTQTPKHLITATGQRVTLRCSPRSGDLSVYWYQQSLDQGLQFLIQYYNGEERAKGNILERFSAQQFPDLHSELNLSSLELGDSALYFCASRGPGDTQYFGPGTRLTVL.

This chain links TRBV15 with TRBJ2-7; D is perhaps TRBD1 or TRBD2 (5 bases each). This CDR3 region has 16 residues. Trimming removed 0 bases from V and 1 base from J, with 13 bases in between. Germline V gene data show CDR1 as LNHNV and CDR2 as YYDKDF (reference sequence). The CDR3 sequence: CATSRDLGVYSYEQYF. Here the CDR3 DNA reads TGTGCCACCAGCAGAGATCTGGGGGTATATTCCTACGAGCAGTACTTC.